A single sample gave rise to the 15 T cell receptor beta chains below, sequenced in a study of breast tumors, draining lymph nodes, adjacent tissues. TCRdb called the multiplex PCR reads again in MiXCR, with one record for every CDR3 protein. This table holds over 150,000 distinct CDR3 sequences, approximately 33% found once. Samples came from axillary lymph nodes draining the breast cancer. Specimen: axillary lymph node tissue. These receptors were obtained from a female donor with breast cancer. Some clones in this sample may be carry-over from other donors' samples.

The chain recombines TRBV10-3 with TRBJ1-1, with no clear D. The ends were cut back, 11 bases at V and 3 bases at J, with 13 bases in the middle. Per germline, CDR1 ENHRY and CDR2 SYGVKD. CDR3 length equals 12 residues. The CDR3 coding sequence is TGTGCCGCCAGCGGATTGGACACTGAAGCTTTCTTT. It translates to CAASGLDTEAFF.

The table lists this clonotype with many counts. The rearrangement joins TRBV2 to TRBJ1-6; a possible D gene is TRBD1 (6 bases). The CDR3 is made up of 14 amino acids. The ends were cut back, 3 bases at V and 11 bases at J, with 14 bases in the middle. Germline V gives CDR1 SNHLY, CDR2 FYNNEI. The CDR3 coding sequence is TGTGCCAGCAGTGAGGGGGGGCGCCCGGCACCCCTCCACTTT. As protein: CASSEGGRPAPLHF.

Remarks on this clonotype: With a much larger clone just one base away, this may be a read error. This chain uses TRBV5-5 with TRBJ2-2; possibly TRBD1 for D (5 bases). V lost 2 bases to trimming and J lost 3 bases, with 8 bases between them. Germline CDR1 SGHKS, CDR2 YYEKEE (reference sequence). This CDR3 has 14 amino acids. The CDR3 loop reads CASSFDSDTGELFF. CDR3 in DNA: TGTGCCAGCAGCTTTGACAGTGACACCGGGGAGCTGTTTTTT.

CDR3 in amino acids: CASSHVRADTQYF. In DNA, the CDR3 is TGTGCCAGCAGTCACGTCCGGGCAGATACGCAGTATTTT. The chain couples TRBV6-2 or TRBV6-3 to TRBJ2-3; D gene uncertain. This CDR3 region has 13 residues. Germline lookup yields CDR1 MNHEY and CDR2 SVGEGT. V lost 5 bases and J lost 4, with 10 bases in between.

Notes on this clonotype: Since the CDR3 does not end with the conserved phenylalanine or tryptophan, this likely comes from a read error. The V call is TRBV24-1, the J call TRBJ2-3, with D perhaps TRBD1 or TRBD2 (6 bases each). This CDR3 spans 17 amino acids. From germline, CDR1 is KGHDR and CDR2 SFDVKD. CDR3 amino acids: CATSDQTGSTSTGTQYL. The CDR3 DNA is TGTGCCACCAGTGATCAGACAGGCTCCACTAGCACAGGTACGCAGTATCTT.

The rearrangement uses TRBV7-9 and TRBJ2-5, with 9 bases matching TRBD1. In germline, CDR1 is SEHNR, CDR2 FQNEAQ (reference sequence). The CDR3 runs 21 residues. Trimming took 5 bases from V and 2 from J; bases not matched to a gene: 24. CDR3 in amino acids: CASSPNFGQGIDVGRQETQYF. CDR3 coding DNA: TGTGCCAGCAGCCCTAATTTCGGACAGGGGATAGACGTAGGGAGGCAAGAGACCCAGTACTTC. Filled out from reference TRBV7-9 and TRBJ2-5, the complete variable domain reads DTGVSQNPRHKITKRGQNVTFRCDPISEHNRLYWYRQTLGQGPEFLTYFQNEAQLEKSRLLSDRFSAERPKGSFSTLEIQRTEQGDSAMYLCASSPNFGQGIDVGRQETQYFGPGTRLLVL.

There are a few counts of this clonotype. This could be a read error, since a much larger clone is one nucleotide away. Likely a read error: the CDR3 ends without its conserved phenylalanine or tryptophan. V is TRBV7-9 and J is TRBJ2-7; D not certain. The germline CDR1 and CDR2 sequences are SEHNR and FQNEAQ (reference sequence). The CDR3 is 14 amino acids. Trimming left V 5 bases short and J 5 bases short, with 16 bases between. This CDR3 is CASSPNPEVDEQYL. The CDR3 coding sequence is TGTGCCAGCAGCCCCAATCCAGAAGTGGACGAGCAGTACCTC.

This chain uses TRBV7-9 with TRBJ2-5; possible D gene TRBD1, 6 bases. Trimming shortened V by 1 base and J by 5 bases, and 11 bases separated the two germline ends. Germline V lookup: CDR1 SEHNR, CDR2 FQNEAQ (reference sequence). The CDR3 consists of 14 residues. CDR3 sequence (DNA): TGTGCCAGCAGCTTAGAAGGCAGGGGTGAGACCCAGTACTTC. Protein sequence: CASSLEGRGETQYF.

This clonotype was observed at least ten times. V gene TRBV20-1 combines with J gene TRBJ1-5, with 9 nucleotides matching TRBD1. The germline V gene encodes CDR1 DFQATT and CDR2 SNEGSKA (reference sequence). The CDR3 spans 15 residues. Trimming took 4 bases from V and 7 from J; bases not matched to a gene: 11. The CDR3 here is CSANHRDRVNQPQHF. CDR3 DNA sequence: TGCAGTGCTAACCACCGGGACAGGGTGAACCAGCCCCAGCATTTT.

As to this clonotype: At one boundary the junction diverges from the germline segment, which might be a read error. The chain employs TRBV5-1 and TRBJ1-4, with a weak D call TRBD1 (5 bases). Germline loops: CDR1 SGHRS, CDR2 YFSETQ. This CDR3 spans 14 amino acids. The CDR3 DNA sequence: TGCGCCAGCATCTTGGGGCAAGAGTATGAAAAACTGTTTTTT. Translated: CASILGQEYEKLFF.

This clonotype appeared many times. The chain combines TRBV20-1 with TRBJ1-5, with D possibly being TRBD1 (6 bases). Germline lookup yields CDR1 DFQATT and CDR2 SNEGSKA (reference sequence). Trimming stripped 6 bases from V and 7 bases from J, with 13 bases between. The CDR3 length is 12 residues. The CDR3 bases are TGCAGTGCCGCAGGGGAGGAACAGCCCCAGCATTTT. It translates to CSAAGEEQPQHF.

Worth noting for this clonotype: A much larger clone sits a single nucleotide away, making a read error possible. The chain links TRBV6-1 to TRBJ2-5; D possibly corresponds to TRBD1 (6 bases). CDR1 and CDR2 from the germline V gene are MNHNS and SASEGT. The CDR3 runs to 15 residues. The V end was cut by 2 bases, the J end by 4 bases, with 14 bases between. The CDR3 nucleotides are TGTGCCAGCAGTGAACCGGGACACTCCCGAGAGACCCAGTACTTC. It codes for CASSEPGHSRETQYF.

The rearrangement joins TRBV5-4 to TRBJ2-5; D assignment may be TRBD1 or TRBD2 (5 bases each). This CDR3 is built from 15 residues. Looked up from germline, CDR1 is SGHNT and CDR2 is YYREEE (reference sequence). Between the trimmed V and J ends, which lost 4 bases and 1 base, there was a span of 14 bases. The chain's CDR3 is CASSGLEGLQETQYF. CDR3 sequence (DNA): TGTGCCAGCAGCGGCCTAGAGGGGCTCCAAGAGACCCAGTACTTC.

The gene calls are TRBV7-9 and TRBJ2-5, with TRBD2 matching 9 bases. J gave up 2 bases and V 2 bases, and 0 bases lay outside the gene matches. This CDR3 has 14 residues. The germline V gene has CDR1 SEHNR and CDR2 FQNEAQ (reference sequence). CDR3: CASSLTSGQETQYF. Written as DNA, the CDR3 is TGTGCCAGCAGCTTAACTAGCGGGCAAGAGACCCAGTACTTC.

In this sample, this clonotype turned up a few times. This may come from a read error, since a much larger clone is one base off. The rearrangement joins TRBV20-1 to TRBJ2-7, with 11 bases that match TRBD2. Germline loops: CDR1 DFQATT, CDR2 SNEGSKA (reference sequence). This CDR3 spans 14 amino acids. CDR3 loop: CSGTSGSISSEQYF. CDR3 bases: TGCAGTGGAACTAGCGGGAGTATTTCCTCCGAGCAGTACTTC.